These 28 T cell receptor beta chains were sequenced from one sample in a study of Ad26.COV2.S vaccination and SARS-CoV-2 variants. The sample's treatment: 15 to 20 received Ad26.COV2.S at low or high dose, single or two shots; 5 received placebo; per-sample allocation not given. It was on day 63 after the first vaccine or placebo injection that samples were taken. Assay: immunoSEQ multiplex PCR; the TCRdb copy retains only in-frame clones and omits some. The sample consists of 350,000 to 500,000 clones, about 88% of them appearing once. Sequenced material: peripheral blood, taken in a trial of Ad26.COV2.S vaccine versus placebo. These receptors were taken from a person aged 18 to 59 who received the Ad26.COV2.S COVID-19 vaccine or a placebo.

This chain connects TRBV5-6 to TRBJ2-1; D not certain. CDR1 is SGHDT and CDR2 is YYEEEE in the germline V gene. V was cut by 2 bases and J by 12 bases, with 12 bases left in between. The length of the CDR3 is 12 residues. CDR3 amino acids: CASSFGSSGQFF. In DNA form, the CDR3 reads TGTGCCAGCAGCTTTGGATCATCTGGGCAGTTCTTC.

This chain uses TRBV11-3 with TRBJ2-5, with 10 bases identical to TRBD2. The germline gives CDR1 SGHNT, CDR2 YENEEA. CDR3 length equals 14 residues. Unmatched junction bases numbered 9, after V lost 5 bases and J lost 9 bases. In DNA form, the CDR3 reads TGTGCCAGCAGCCCAGCCCAAGCGGGGGGGCCCCAGTACTTC. Amino acid sequence: CASSPAQAGGPQYF.

This rearrangement joins TRBV6-6 to TRBJ2-2; a weak D match, TRBD2 (5 bases). The V end lost 6 bases, the J end lost 0 bases, and 11 bases lay between the germline ends. This CDR3 has 15 residues. CDR1 is MNHNY and CDR2 is SVGAGI in the germline V gene (reference sequence). CDR3 sequence: CASSPDGTNTGELFF. CDR3 in DNA: TGTGCCAGCAGCCCGGACGGGACGAACACCGGGGAGCTGTTTTTT.

The V call is TRBV28, the J call TRBJ2-4; a weak D match, TRBD2 (5 bases). V was trimmed by 7 bases and J by 8 bases, leaving 12 bases between them. Per germline, CDR1 MDHEN and CDR2 SYDVKM. CDR3 length: 12 amino acids. In nucleotides, the CDR3 is TGTGCCAGCATGCCGTCGGGGTACATTCAGTACTTC. It codes for CASMPSGYIQYF.

The V and J genes are TRBV29-1 and TRBJ2-1; D is unresolved. The V end was cut by 7 bases, the J end by 2 bases, with 6 bases between. The CDR3 sequence is 11 residues long. From germline, CDR1 is SQVTM and CDR2 ANQGSEA. The CDR3 coding sequence is TGCAGCGCCGGGCCCTACAATGAGCAGTTCTTC. Translating it yields CSAGPYNEQFF.

This clone was detected once. The CDR3: CASSLVTGELFF. The CDR3 DNA is TGTGCCAGCAGCTTAGTCACCGGGGAGCTGTTTTTT. The J gene is TRBJ2-2, the V gene TRBV7-2; no clear D gene. CDR3 length: 12 amino acids. Trimming took off 1 base at V and 4 bases at J, with 1 base between the two ends. Germline CDR1 reads SGHTA; CDR2 reads FQGNSA. Drawing the rest from reference TRBV7-2 and TRBJ2-2, the complete variable domain is GAGVSQSPSNKVTEKGKDVELRCDPISGHTALYWYRQSLGQGLEFLIYFQGNSAPDKSGLPSDRFSAERTGGSVSTLTIQRTQQEDSAVYLCASSLVTGELFFGEGSRLTVL.

This rearrangement joins TRBV2 to TRBJ1-5, with D unresolved. The CDR3 loop spans 15 amino acids. Germline-derived CDR1 and CDR2 are SNHLY and FYNNEI. V shed 9 bases and J shed 6 bases, with 21 bases lying between them. The DNA of the CDR3 is TGTGCCAGTACTCCTTGGGAAGCTGAAGTTCAGCCCCAGCATTTT. Translation gives CASTPWEAEVQPQHF.

Here the CDR3 reads CASRWDSDTEAFF. The CDR3 DNA reads as TGCGCCAGCAGATGGGACAGCGACACTGAAGCTTTCTTT. V is TRBV5-1 and J is TRBJ1-1; 7 bases line up with TRBD1. Per the germline V gene, CDR1 is SGHRS and CDR2 is YFSETQ. V lost 5 bases and J lost 3; bases outside the gene matches: 4. This CDR3 spans 13 amino acids.

Sample share makes this clone medium-sized (0.01 to 0.1%). The chain employs TRBV4-2 and TRBJ2-1, with D perhaps being TRBD1 or TRBD2 (5 bases each). The CDR3 spans 16 residues. Germline CDR1 and CDR2: LGHNA and YNFKEQ. Trimming pared 4 bases from V and 4 bases from J, leaving 17 bases between. CDR3 coding DNA: TGTGCCAGCAGCCCGCTGGTGGGGACGACGTACAATGAGCAGTTCTTC. Translated, it gives CASSPLVGTTYNEQFF.

The chain employs TRBV4-3 and TRBJ2-5; no clear D gene. CDR1 is LGHNA, CDR2 YSLEER, per germline. The CDR3 contains 13 residues. V was clipped by 2 bases and J by 4 bases, with 8 bases between them. CDR3 nucleotide sequence: TGCGCCAGCAGCCAACAGGTGGGAGAGACCCAGTACTTC. It yields the protein CASSQQVGETQYF.

The chain carries TRBV21-1 and TRBJ2-7; TRBD1, the table's D call, lacks a check against the DNA. TRBV21-1 is shown as a pseudogene. This CDR3 region has 13 residues. CDR3 region: CATRHRVSDEQYF. DNA for the CDR3: TGTGCCACCAGACACAGGGTGAGCGACGAGCAGTACTTC.

The V and J genes are TRBV2 and TRBJ1-1; D is uncertain. Trimming took off 3 bases at V and 5 bases at J, with 13 bases between the two ends. The CDR3 is made up of 14 amino acids. Germline V gene sequence: CDR1 SNHLY, CDR2 FYNNEI. CDR3 nucleotide sequence: TGTGCCAGCAGTGAGCCGCGCGGGGATACTGAAGCTTTCTTT. This gives the protein CASSEPRGDTEAFF.

The chain joins TRBV5-6 to TRBJ1-1; TRBD1 aligns across 8 bases. CDR3 size: 17 residues. Germline CDR1 SGHDT, CDR2 YYEEEE. V trimming: 0 bases; J trimming: 2 bases; junction bases outside the gene matches: 9. Written as DNA, the CDR3 is TGTGCCAGCAGCTTGGTTCCCCGACAGGGGTTTAACACTGAAGCTTTCTTT. Protein: CASSLVPRQGFNTEAFF.

This chain links TRBV9 with TRBJ2-3; weak D call: TRBD1 (6 bases). The CDR3 has 15 residues. Trimming left V 7 bases short and J 6 bases short, with 21 bases between. Germline lookup yields CDR1 SGDLS and CDR2 YYNGEE. CDR3 sequence reads: CASDRPVQGGDTQYF. The DNA of the CDR3 is TGTGCCAGCGATAGGCCCGTACAGGGCGGCGATACGCAGTATTTT.

V usage is TRBV3-1 (or the pseudogene TRBV3-2) and J usage is TRBJ1-2; D not certain. The V and J ends lost 3 bases and 4 bases respectively, with 15 bases between them. The CDR3 runs to 15 residues. Looked up from germline, CDR1 is LGHDT and CDR2 is YNNKEL (reference sequence). The CDR3 spells CASSQGLSRAYGYTF. CDR3 nucleotides: TGTGCCAGCAGCCAGGGCCTCTCCCGGGCCTATGGCTACACCTTC.

V usage is TRBV28 and J usage is TRBJ1-1, with 8 positions matching TRBD1. V was clipped by 6 bases and J by 0 bases; unmatched bases: 9. The CDR3 runs 16 residues. Germline V lookup: CDR1 MDHEN, CDR2 SYDVKM. CDR3 sequence reads: CASSTTGQDLNTEAFF. CDR3 nucleotide sequence: TGTGCCAGCAGCACTACGGGACAGGATCTGAACACTGAAGCTTTCTTT.

In nucleotides, the CDR3 is TGTGCCAGCAGCCAGGGGGACTATGGCTACACCTTC. This sequence encodes CASSQGDYGYTF. The chain recombines TRBV14 with TRBJ1-2; D perhaps matches TRBD1 (5 bases). Germline V lookup: CDR1 SGHDN, CDR2 FVKESK. The CDR3 consists of 12 residues. V was cut by 3 bases and J by 3 bases, with 5 bases left in between.

The chain employs TRBV11-2 and TRBJ1-2; tentative D call: TRBD1 (5 bases). Trimming shortened V by 5 bases and J by 4 bases, and 20 bases separated the two germline ends. The germline CDR1 and CDR2 sequences are SGHAT and FQNNGV. This CDR3 region has 16 residues. The CDR3 bases are TGTGCCAGCAGCCCCTCGGTCCGGGGCGGAGGCTATGGCTACACCTTC. Its protein is CASSPSVRGGGYGYTF.

The rearrangement uses TRBV28 and TRBJ1-1, with unresolved D. V gave up 6 bases and J gave up 2 bases, with 4 bases separating them. The CDR3 is 11 amino acids. Germline V CDR1 and CDR2: MDHEN, SYDVKM. The CDR3 reads CASRTNTEAFF. In DNA form, the CDR3 reads TGTGCCAGCAGAACAAACACTGAAGCTTTCTTT.

V gene TRBV5-1 combines with J gene TRBJ2-1; D possibly uses TRBD1 or TRBD2 (5 bases each). This CDR3 comprises 17 residues. Trimming removed 0 bases from V and 2 bases from J, with 15 bases in between. Germline V gene data show CDR1 as SGHRS and CDR2 as YFSETQ. CDR3 sequence (DNA): TGCGCCAGCAGCTTGGAGGGGACGCCTTATCCCTACAATGAGCAGTTCTTC. Protein product: CASSLEGTPYPYNEQFF.

CDR3 DNA sequence: TGTGCCAGCAGCGAGAGTTACTCTAGGAAACTGTTTTTT. It codes for CASSESYSRKLFF. The chain is built from TRBV11-2 and TRBJ1-4; D remains unclear. The CDR3 has 13 amino acids. CDR1 and CDR2 from the germline V gene are SGHAT and FQNNGV. The V gene lost 5 bases and the J gene lost 11 bases, with 15 bases spanning the gap.

This sequence joins TRBV5-1 and TRBJ1-1, with D perhaps matching TRBD1 (5 bases). The germline CDR1 and CDR2 sequences are SGHRS and YFSETQ. The V and J ends lost 4 bases and 1 base respectively, with 17 bases between them. The length of the CDR3 is 16 residues. In DNA, the CDR3 is TGCGCCAGCAGCGTGAATCCCGGGAGGGGGAACACTGAAGCTTTCTTT. It is translated as CASSVNPGRGNTEAFF. The variable domain in full, completed from reference TRBV5-1 and TRBJ1-1, reads KAGVTQTPRYLIKTRGQQVTLSCSPISGHRSVSWYQQTPGQGLQFLFEYFSETQRNKGNFPGRFSGRQFSNSRSEMNVSTLELGDSALYLCASSVNPGRGNTEAFFGQGTRLTVV.

The rearrangement joins TRBV18 to TRBJ1-5; D is unclear. CDR1 is KGHSH and CDR2 is LQKENI in the germline V gene. This CDR3 is 16 amino acids long. The V end lost 0 bases, the J end lost 2 bases, and 11 bases lay between the germline ends. The CDR3 nucleotides are TGTGCCAGCTCACCACCTGGGGATACCCGCAATCAGCCCCAGCATTTT. Its translation: CASSPPGDTRNQPQHF. Combining the CDR3 with reference TRBV18 and TRBJ1-5 gives the whole variable domain NAGVMQNPRHLVRRRGQEARLRCSPMKGHSHVYWYRQLPEEGLKFMVYLQKENIIDESGMPKERFSAEFPKEGPSILRIQQVVRGDSAAYFCASSPPGDTRNQPQHFGDGTRLSIL.

The rearrangement uses TRBV7-2 and TRBJ2-5, with D tentatively TRBD2 (5 bases). V lost 11 bases and J lost 1, with 17 bases in between. There are 14 residues in the CDR3. Germline V gives CDR1 SGHTA, CDR2 FQGNSA. CDR3 in amino acids: CAVNPERRQETQYF. In nucleotides, the CDR3 is TGTGCCGTAAACCCGGAGCGGCGCCAAGAGACCCAGTACTTC.

The chain combines TRBV2 with TRBJ1-1; maybe TRBD1 (5 bases). Germline V gives CDR1 SNHLY, CDR2 FYNNEI. The ends were cut back, 11 bases at V and 1 base at J, with 14 bases in the middle. This CDR3 region has 13 residues. CDR3 nucleotides: TGTGCCCTCAGACGGGGCGGGAACACTGAAGCTTTCTTT. Encoded protein: CALRRGGNTEAFF.

The genes are TRBV20-1 and TRBJ1-2, with D uncertain. This CDR3 contains 12 residues. Germline CDR1 reads DFQATT; CDR2 reads SNEGSKA (reference sequence). Trimming stripped 3 bases from V and 4 bases from J, with 9 bases between. The CDR3 reads CSASWSLYGYTF. The CDR3 bases are TGCAGTGCTAGTTGGTCCCTCTATGGCTACACCTTC.

This chain links TRBV9 with TRBJ2-1, with 8 bases lining up with TRBD2. Trimming removed 4 bases from V and 4 bases from J; junction bases left unmatched: 10. The germline gives CDR1 SGDLS, CDR2 YYNGEE. CDR3 size: 16 residues. In DNA form, the CDR3 reads TGTGCCAGCAGCAACCCCGGGGGGGGCCCTTACAATGAGCAGTTCTTC. As protein: CASSNPGGGPYNEQFF.

The gene calls are TRBV21-1 and TRBJ2-2; the listed D gene, TRBD1, was not tested against the DNA. TRBV21-1 is a listed pseudogene. The CDR3 spans 14 residues. For the CDR3, the DNA is TGTGCCAGCAGCCCACAGGGGAGCGGCGGGGAGCTGTTTTTT. This gives the protein CASSPQGSGGELFF.